These 27 T cell receptor beta chains were all obtained from the same sample, sequenced in a study of CD8+ T cells in alopecia areata. Treatment described: oral pan-JAK inhibitor, 5-10 mg twice daily. TCR sequencing used cDNA made by reverse transcription of extracted RNA. Some clones are missing from TCRdb's copy, which holds only in-frame ones; the method was immunoSEQ multiplex PCR. The data show some 220,000 clones, about three fifths seen once. Sequenced here: CD4+ T cells sorted from blood, sampled at week 4, from a patient treated with tofacitinib. The receptor set was obtained from a human donor with alopecia areata.

The CDR3 coding sequence is TGCAGCGTTGATGGACAGGGCATGAACACTGAAGCTTTCTTT. Protein product: CSVDGQGMNTEAFF. V usage is TRBV29-1 and J usage is TRBJ1-1, with 8 bases lining up with TRBD1. This CDR3 region has 14 residues. CDR1 and CDR2 (germline): SQVTM, ANQGSEA. The trim removed 3 bases at V and 0 bases at J, leaving 3 bases unmatched.

This clone was observed a few times. V is TRBV7-2 and J is TRBJ1-1; 10 bases are shared with TRBD1. In germline, CDR1 is SGHTA, CDR2 FQGNSA. V trimming: 5 bases; J trimming: 6 bases; junction bases outside the gene matches: 6. CDR3 size: 14 residues. The CDR3 DNA follows: TGTGCCAGCAGCGCAGGACAGGGGGGAGCTGAAGCTTTCTTT. It codes for CASSAGQGGAEAFF.

This clone turned up a few times. The chain links TRBV30 to TRBJ2-2, with 7 bases aligning to TRBD1. The V segment lost 3 bases and the J segment 7 bases; nucleotides outside the gene matches: 5. The CDR3 has 13 residues. Germline loops: CDR1 GTSNPN, CDR2 SVGIG (reference sequence). The DNA for the CDR3 is TGTGCCTGGAGCACAGGGGTGGGCGGGGAGCTGTTTTTT. This codes for CAWSTGVGGELFF.

This clone was observed a few times. The rearrangement joins TRBV4-1 to TRBJ2-7, with TRBD2 matching 7 bases. This CDR3 is 15 amino acids long. Germline assignment: CDR1 MGHRA and CDR2 YSYEKL. V gave up 0 bases and J gave up 7 bases; unmatched junction bases: 9. CDR3 sequence reads: CASSQDGGGFDEQYF. CDR3 bases: TGCGCCAGCAGCCAAGACGGGGGAGGGTTCGATGAGCAGTACTTC.

CDR3 nucleotide sequence: TGCAGCGGAGAACAGGGGACGAACACTGAAGCTTTCTTT. It translates to CSGEQGTNTEAFF. The chain combines TRBV29-1 with TRBJ1-1, with 7 nucleotides matching TRBD1. Germline V CDR1 and CDR2: SQVTM, ANQGSEA. The CDR3 sequence is 13 residues long. The junction had 6 bases not matched to a gene; V was cut back by 7 bases and J by 1 base.

The V call is TRBV29-1, the J call TRBJ1-1; D gene unclear. CDR1 is SQVTM and CDR2 is ANQGSEA in the germline V gene. Trimming shortened V by 7 bases and J by 4 bases, and 16 bases separated the two germline ends. The CDR3 runs to 13 residues. CDR3 in amino acids: CSALGGLVTEAFF. CDR3 coding DNA: TGCAGCGCCCTCGGAGGTTTGGTCACTGAAGCTTTCTTT.

This chain connects TRBV4-3 to TRBJ2-1; either TRBD1 or TRBD2 may supply D (5 bases each). The CDR3 consists of 14 residues. Trimming left V 0 bases short and J 9 bases short, with 12 bases between. Germline loops: CDR1 LGHNA, CDR2 YSLEER. The CDR3, as DNA: TGCGCCAGCAGCCAAGAAGGCTATGGGGGTGAGCAGTTCTTC. Its translation: CASSQEGYGGEQFF.

As concerns this clone: Other DNA sequences in this specimen translate into the identical CDR3. The chain carries TRBV5-1 and TRBJ2-7; D unresolved. This CDR3 region has 13 residues. Germline V gene lookup returns CDR1 SGHRS and CDR2 YFSETQ. V lost 0 bases and J lost 1, with 5 bases in between. This CDR3 is CASSLVGSYEQYF. The CDR3 DNA follows: TGCGCCAGCAGCTTGGTAGGATCCTACGAGCAGTACTTC. The complete variable domain, with remaining parts taken from reference TRBV5-1 and TRBJ2-7, reads KAGVTQTPRYLIKTRGQQVTLSCSPISGHRSVSWYQQTPGQGLQFLFEYFSETQRNKGNFPGRFSGRQFSNSRSEMNVSTLELGDSALYLCASSLVGSYEQYFGPGTRLTVT.

This clone has only a few counts. The chain recombines TRBV11-2 with TRBJ2-1; 7 positions agree with TRBD1. The CDR3 is made up of 15 amino acids. With 7 bases clipped from V and 2 bases from J, the junction kept 8 bases outside the gene matches. Germline V gene data show CDR1 as SGHAT and CDR2 as FQNNGV. The CDR3 DNA is TGTGCCAGCACAAAGGAGACAGGGACCTACAATGAGCAGTTCTTC. Its protein is CASTKETGTYNEQFF.

The chain recombines TRBV10-3 with TRBJ2-2; 8 nucleotides match TRBD1. Unmatched junction bases numbered 8, after V lost 11 bases and J lost 6 bases. The CDR3 is 13 amino acids. Germline V gene data show CDR1 as ENHRY and CDR2 as SYGVKD. The CDR3 spells CAFGTGRAGELFF. The CDR3 nucleotides are TGTGCCTTCGGGACAGGCCGGGCCGGGGAGCTGTTTTTT.

J is TRBJ1-5 and V is TRBV6-5, with TRBD1 as a possible D gene (5 bases). Trimming left V 8 bases short and J 2 bases short, with 10 bases between. The CDR3 has 13 residues. Germline V gene data show CDR1 as MNHEY and CDR2 as SVGAGI. The CDR3 sequence: CASGGNGNQPQHF. The CDR3, as DNA: TGTGCCAGCGGGGGGAATGGCAATCAGCCCCAGCATTTT.

The V gene is TRBV7-9, the J gene TRBJ2-3, with TRBD2 matching over 9 bases. In germline, CDR1 is SEHNR, CDR2 FQNEAQ (reference sequence). The V gene end was trimmed by 5 bases and the J gene end by 10 bases; junction bases not matched to a gene: 13. The CDR3 extends over 15 amino acids. The CDR3 loop is CASSPGLASDVAQYF. The CDR3 region has the DNA TGTGCCAGCAGCCCGGGACTAGCCTCGGATGTCGCGCAGTATTTT. Supplemented by reference TRBV7-9 and TRBJ2-3, the full variable domain reads DTGVSQNPRHKITKRGQNVTFRCDPISEHNRLYWYRQTLGQGPEFLTYFQNEAQLEKSRLLSDRFSAERPKGSFSTLEIQRTEQGDSAMYLCASSPGLASDVAQYFGPGTRLTVL.

The CDR3 sequence: CASKGEGSYEQYF. CDR3 DNA sequence: TGTGCCAGCAAGGGGGAAGGCAGCTACGAGCAGTACTTC. This chain uses TRBV6-5 with TRBJ2-7, with D maybe TRBD1 (6 bases). Between the trimmed V and J ends, which lost 7 bases and 3 bases, there was a span of 13 bases. Germline V lookup: CDR1 MNHEY, CDR2 SVGAGI. CDR3 length equals 13 residues.

The genes are TRBV10-1 and TRBJ1-2, with a tentative D call TRBD1 (6 bases). The CDR3 runs 13 residues. Per germline, CDR1 WNHNN and CDR2 SYGVQD (reference sequence). V was cut by 6 bases and J by 2 bases, with 10 bases left in between. CDR3 sequence: CASSETGNYGYTF. Here the CDR3 DNA reads TGCGCCAGCAGCGAAACAGGGAACTATGGCTACACCTTC.

V usage is TRBV7-2 and J usage is TRBJ2-5; D might be TRBD1 (6 bases). The CDR3 is made up of 15 amino acids. Trimming stripped 4 bases from V and 4 bases from J, with 16 bases between. CDR1 and CDR2 from the germline V gene are SGHTA and FQGNSA. The CDR3, as DNA: TGTGCCAGCAGCTATTACCAGCTACAGGGAGAGACCCAGTACTTC. It is translated as CASSYYQLQGETQYF.

The table lists this clone with a few counts. The chain is built from TRBV30 and TRBJ1-2, with D unclear. CDR1 GTSNPN and CDR2 SVGIG come from the germline V gene (reference sequence). This CDR3 is 15 amino acids long. V was trimmed by 6 bases and J by 7 bases, leaving 24 bases between them. For the CDR3, the DNA is TGTGCCTGCCCCTTTACGTGGTCGGCGGGAAGTGGCTACACCTTC. It specifies CACPFTWSAGSGYTF.

This sequence joins TRBV6-5 and TRBJ2-4, with D tentatively TRBD2 (5 bases). The CDR3 is 12 amino acids. Trimming cost V 6 bases and J 4 bases, with 7 bases left between them. Germline V gives CDR1 MNHEY, CDR2 SVGAGI. The CDR3 region is CASRGGKNIQYF. The CDR3 nucleotides are TGTGCCAGCAGGGGCGGGAAAAACATTCAGTACTTC.

The genes are TRBV6-4 and TRBJ2-2; 10 bases line up with TRBD2. Germline V gives CDR1 MRHNA, CDR2 SNTAGT. This CDR3 spans 16 amino acids. With 0 bases clipped from V and 8 bases from J, the junction kept 6 bases outside the gene matches. CDR3 nucleotides: TGTGCCAGCAGTGACTCTTTACCTAGCGGGGGAGGGGAGCTGTTTTTT. Translation gives CASSDSLPSGGGELFF.

This sequence joins TRBV15 and TRBJ1-5; D perhaps matches TRBD1 (6 bases). Germline V lookup: CDR1 LNHNV, CDR2 YYDKDF (reference sequence). V lost 0 bases, J lost 6 bases, and 15 bases lay in between. This CDR3 has 16 amino acids. CDR3 DNA: TGTGCCACCAGCAGAGATCTTTCTAACAGGGTTCAGCCCCAGCATTTT. Protein product: CATSRDLSNRVQPQHF. Filled out from reference TRBV15 and TRBJ1-5, the complete variable domain reads DAMVIQNPRYQVTQFGKPVTLSCSQTLNHNVMYWYQQKSSQAPKLLFHYYDKDFNNEADTPDNFQSRRPNTSFCFLDIRSPGLGDTAMYLCATSRDLSNRVQPQHFGDGTRLSIL.

The chain combines TRBV29-1 with TRBJ1-1; 8 bases agree with TRBD1. The germline CDR1 and CDR2 sequences are SQVTM and ANQGSEA. CDR3 length: 13 residues. V gave up 7 bases and J gave up 0 bases; unmatched junction bases: 4. CDR3: CSGRQGLNTEAFF. The CDR3 coding sequence is TGCAGCGGACGACAGGGGTTGAACACTGAAGCTTTCTTT.

This rearrangement joins TRBV29-1 to TRBJ1-2, with D tentatively TRBD1 (6 bases). The CDR3 length is 14 residues. Germline V lookup: CDR1 SQVTM, CDR2 ANQGSEA. The V gene lost 4 bases and the J gene lost 4 bases, with 16 bases spanning the gap. CDR3 sequence (DNA): TGCAGCGTTGGTCCGTTGGGACAAGCCTATGGCTACACCTTC. This translates into CSVGPLGQAYGYTF.

This chain links TRBV29-1 with TRBJ2-7; perhaps D is TRBD1 or TRBD2 (5 bases each). V was clipped by 3 bases and J by 3 bases, with 18 bases between them. Germline V lookup: CDR1 SQVTM, CDR2 ANQGSEA. There are 15 residues in the CDR3. CDR3 region: CSVEYRDGTHYEQYF. The CDR3 nucleotides are TGCAGCGTTGAGTACCGGGACGGCACTCACTACGAGCAGTACTTC.

This clone was seen a handful of times. The J gene is TRBJ1-2, the V gene TRBV29-1; D call uncertain. The CDR3 consists of 8 residues. Trimming shortened V by 8 bases and J by 9 bases, and 7 bases separated the two germline ends. Germline CDR1 SQVTM, CDR2 ANQGSEA. The CDR3 DNA sequence: TGCAGCTCTGATCGCTACACCTTC. This encodes CSSDRYTF.

The chain combines TRBV4-3 with TRBJ2-6; D is uncertain. This CDR3 is built from 16 residues. Germline V lookup: CDR1 LGHNA, CDR2 YSLEER. The V end lost 1 base, the J end lost 4 bases, and 11 bases lay between the germline ends. In DNA, the CDR3 is TGCGCCAGCAGCCAAGGATCTATGGTGGGGGCCAACGTCCTGACTTTC. This codes for CASSQGSMVGANVLTF.

This clone occurred many times. CDR3 DNA: TGTGCCAGCAGCGCTACAACAGGGGTCGAGCAGTACTTC. Translated, it gives CASSATTGVEQYF. The chain links TRBV11-2 to TRBJ2-7; TRBD1 matches 7 bases. V lost 5 bases to trimming and J lost 6 bases; unmatched junction nucleotides: 7. Germline V lookup: CDR1 SGHAT, CDR2 FQNNGV. The CDR3 contains 13 residues. The variable domain in full, with the rest retrieved from reference TRBV11-2 and TRBJ2-7, is EAGVAQSPRYKIIEKRQSVAFWCNPISGHATLYWYQQILGQGPKLLIQFQNNGVVDDSQLPKDRFSAERLKGVDSTLKIQPAKLEDSAVYLCASSATTGVEQYFGPGTRLTVT.

V is TRBV7-8 and J is TRBJ2-6; either TRBD1 or TRBD2 may supply D (5 bases each). The CDR3 loop spans 17 amino acids. CDR1 and CDR2 (germline): SGHVS, FQNEAQ. The ends were cut back, 4 bases at V and 0 bases at J, with 13 bases in the middle. CDR3 protein: CASSWGTPLSGANVLTF. In DNA, the CDR3 is TGTGCCAGCAGCTGGGGGACCCCTCTCTCTGGGGCCAACGTCCTGACTTTC.

The chain couples TRBV30 to TRBJ1-4, with D uncertain. The CDR3 loop spans 14 amino acids. The V end lost 1 base, the J end lost 8 bases, and 14 bases lay between the germline ends. Germline V gene data show CDR1 as GTSNPN and CDR2 as SVGIG (reference sequence). CDR3 sequence: CAWSGTRVGEKLFF. In nucleotides, the CDR3 is TGTGCCTGGAGTGGTACGAGAGTGGGGGAAAAACTGTTTTTT.